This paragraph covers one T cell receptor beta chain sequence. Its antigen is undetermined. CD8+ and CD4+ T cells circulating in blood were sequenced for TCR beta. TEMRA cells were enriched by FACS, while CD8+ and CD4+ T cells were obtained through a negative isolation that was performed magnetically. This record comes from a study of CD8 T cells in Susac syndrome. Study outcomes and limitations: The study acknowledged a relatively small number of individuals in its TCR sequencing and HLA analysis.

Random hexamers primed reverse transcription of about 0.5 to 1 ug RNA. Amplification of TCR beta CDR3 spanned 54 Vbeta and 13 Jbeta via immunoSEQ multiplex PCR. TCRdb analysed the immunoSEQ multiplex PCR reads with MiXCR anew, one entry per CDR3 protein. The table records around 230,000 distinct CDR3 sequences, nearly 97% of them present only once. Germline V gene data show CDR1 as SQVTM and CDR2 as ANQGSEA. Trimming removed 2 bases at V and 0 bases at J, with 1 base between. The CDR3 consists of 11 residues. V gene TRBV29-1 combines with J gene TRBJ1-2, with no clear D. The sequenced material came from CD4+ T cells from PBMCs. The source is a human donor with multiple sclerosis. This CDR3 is CSVETNYGYTF. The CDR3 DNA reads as TGCAGCGTTGAAACTAACTATGGCTACACCTTC.